Presented here are 14 T cell receptor beta chains from one specimen sequenced in a study of T cell responses to AZD1222 COVID-19 vaccine. Here immunoSEQ multiplex PCR was the method, and the copy in TCRdb shows in-frame clones only, minus some. The sample holds 90,000 to 95,000 clones, roughly nine tenths seen once. Sequences were derived from peripheral blood, sampled on day 0 of AZD1222 vaccination. The receptors come from an adult in good health.

DNA for the CDR3: TGTGCCAGTAGTATGACACGAGGACAGCCCTACGAGCAGTACTTC. Translation: CASSMTRGQPYEQYF. The chain joins TRBV19 to TRBJ2-7, with TRBD1 as a possible D gene (6 bases). The length of the CDR3 is 15 residues. V was pared by 3 bases and J by 2 bases, with 14 bases between. Germline CDR1 LNHDA, CDR2 SQIVND (reference sequence).

J is TRBJ1-2 and V is TRBV5-1; D uncertain. The germline V and J ends were trimmed by 0 bases and 0 bases, with 6 bases remaining between them. Germline loops: CDR1 SGHRS, CDR2 YFSETQ. The CDR3 has 14 amino acids. The chain's CDR3 is CASSLERANYGYTF. In DNA, the CDR3 is TGCGCCAGCAGCTTGGAAAGGGCTAACTATGGCTACACCTTC.

This sequence joins TRBV11-3 and TRBJ2-5, with TRBD2 identical over 11 bases. The CDR3 sequence is 16 residues long. Germline CDR1 and CDR2: SGHNT and YENEEA. V shed 4 bases and J 1 base; nucleotides not matched to a gene: 5. CDR3 region: CASSSGTSGTQETQYF. The CDR3 coding sequence is TGTGCCAGCAGCTCCGGGACTAGCGGTACCCAAGAGACCCAGTACTTC. The variable domain in full, completed from reference TRBV11-3 and TRBJ2-5, reads EAGVVQSPRYKIIEKKQPVAFWCNPISGHNTLYWYLQNLGQGPELLIRYENEEAVDDSQLPKDRFSAERLKGVDSTLKIQPAELGDSAVYLCASSSGTSGTQETQYFGPGTRLLVL.

V and J are TRBV19 and TRBJ1-2; D is perhaps TRBD1 (6 bases). The CDR3 consists of 14 residues. Trimming removed 2 bases at V and 3 bases at J, with 10 bases between. Germline V gene data show CDR1 as LNHDA and CDR2 as SQIVND (reference sequence). CDR3 amino acids: CASSISRGDYGYTF. As DNA, the CDR3 is TGTGCCAGTAGTATAAGTAGGGGGGACTATGGCTACACCTTC. Full variable domain (remainder filled in from reference TRBV19 and TRBJ1-2): DGGITQSPKYLFRKEGQNVTLSCEQNLNHDAMYWYRQDPGQGLRLIYYSQIVNDFQKGDIAEGYSVSREKKESFPLTVTSAQKNPTAFYLCASSISRGDYGYTFGSGTRLTVV.

The rearrangement uses TRBV5-1 and TRBJ2-5; a possible D gene is TRBD1 (6 bases). The CDR3 loop spans 14 amino acids. The germline V gene encodes CDR1 SGHRS and CDR2 YFSETQ. V dropped 4 bases and J dropped 1 base, with 11 bases sitting between them. In DNA form, the CDR3 reads TGCGCCAGCAGCCATGGACAGTCCCAAGAGACCCAGTACTTC. As protein: CASSHGQSQETQYF.

This chain links TRBV21-1 with TRBJ2-7; no DNA check was done on the table's D call, TRBD1. TRBV21-1 is annotated as a pseudogene. The CDR3 covers 15 residues. CDR3 DNA sequence: TGTGCCAGCAGCAAAGCGGCCCCGTTTTCCTACGAGCAGTACTTC. Amino acid sequence: CASSKAAPFSYEQYF.

The rearrangement joins TRBV5-1 to TRBJ2-1; tentative D call: TRBD1 (6 bases). V was shortened by 0 bases and J by 10 bases, with 11 bases between the two germline ends. CDR1 and CDR2 from the germline V gene are SGHRS and YFSETQ. The CDR3 has 13 residues. CDR3 amino acids: CASSLEQGFEQFF. In DNA, the CDR3 is TGCGCCAGCAGCTTGGAGCAGGGGTTCGAGCAGTTCTTC.

The chain recombines TRBV19 with TRBJ2-7; D gene unclear. Germline values: CDR1 LNHDA, CDR2 SQIVND (reference sequence). V was clipped by 6 bases and J by 1 base, with 16 bases between them. The CDR3 contains 15 residues. In nucleotides, the CDR3 is TGTGCCAGTAGCCCCCGGCCGGGTCCATCCTACGAGCAGTACTTC. Amino acids: CASSPRPGPSYEQYF.

V usage is TRBV27 and J usage is TRBJ1-3; 7 nucleotides match TRBD1. The ends lost 3 bases at V and 8 bases at J; junction bases unmatched: 10. This CDR3 comprises 15 residues. The germline V gene encodes CDR1 MNHEY and CDR2 SMNVEV (reference sequence). As DNA, the CDR3 is TGTGCCAGCAGTTTCTCCCCCGACAGGGCAGACACCATATATTTT. Translated, it gives CASSFSPDRADTIYF.

The V call is TRBV5-1, the J call TRBJ2-1, with no clear D. Germline loops: CDR1 SGHRS, CDR2 YFSETQ. The V and J ends lost 7 bases and 0 bases respectively, with 14 bases between them. This CDR3 contains 15 residues. For the CDR3, the DNA is TGCGCCAGCTCCTTGGGCCTGAGCTCCTACAATGAGCAGTTCTTC. It translates to CASSLGLSSYNEQFF.

V gene TRBV10-3 combines with J gene TRBJ1-5, with a tentative D call TRBD1 (5 bases). CDR3 length equals 15 residues. Germline CDR1 is ENHRY and CDR2 is SYGVKD. V was cut by 3 bases and J by 4 bases, with 13 bases left in between. This CDR3 reads CAISDLARANQPQHF. The DNA of the CDR3 is TGTGCCATCAGTGACCTGGCCAGGGCTAATCAGCCCCAGCATTTT.

V is TRBV15 and J is TRBJ1-2; maybe TRBD1 (6 bases). Trimming pared 0 bases from V and 4 bases from J, leaving 15 bases between. Germline CDR1 LNHNV, CDR2 YYDKDF (reference sequence). The CDR3 runs to 16 residues. The CDR3, as DNA: TGTGCCACCAGCAGAGATGCTGGCAGGGGCGGCTATGGCTACACCTTC. Translating gives CATSRDAGRGGYGYTF.

The chain recombines TRBV4-3 with TRBJ1-1, with 7 positions matching TRBD1. The CDR3 extends over 15 amino acids. V trimming: 4 bases; J trimming: 3 bases; junction bases outside the gene matches: 8. The germline V gene has CDR1 LGHNA and CDR2 YSLEER. Here the CDR3 DNA reads TGCGCCAGCAGCCGCCAACAGGGGAGGGACACTGAAGCTTTCTTT. The encoded protein is CASSRQQGRDTEAFF.

The chain combines TRBV24-1 with TRBJ2-1; 9 positions agree with TRBD2. Trimming removed 4 bases from V and 2 bases from J; junction bases left unmatched: 5. The germline V gene has CDR1 KGHDR and CDR2 SFDVKD. The CDR3 runs to 16 residues. CDR3 DNA sequence: TGTGCCACCAGTGACTCCCTAGCGGGAACCTACAATGAGCAGTTCTTC. It is translated as CATSDSLAGTYNEQFF.